This TCR beta chain derives from a study of cytomegalovirus exposure and HLA in healthy donors. Donors showed nominal health when sampled, although they likely had unrecorded immune exposures. Remarks on this clone: Its antigen is unknown.

The germline gives CDR1 MNHNS, CDR2 SASEGT. This CDR3 is built from 11 residues. Vbeta (60) and Jbeta (13) primers were used in the PCR. The assay was immunoSEQ multiplex PCR, and TCRdb's table has in-frame clones only and misses some. The table shows roughly 67,000 clones, with around 80% occurring only once. General observations from the study: Presence/absence analysis assumed near-uniform sequencing depth across donors. Excluded: some indistinguishable V segments such as TRBV6-2 and TRBV6-3. As a later analysis showed, several of the most significant clusters appeared to be linked to common viral pathogens.

This receptor was identified in a man between 40 and 49 years old in good health and CMV-seronegative. This chain joins TRBV6-1 and TRBJ2-2; tentatively, D is TRBD2 (5 bases). Sequencing was performed on PBMCs. Here the CDR3 reads CVSRRPGELFF. The CDR3 DNA is TGTGTCTCAAGGAGGCCCGGGGAGCTGTTTTTT.